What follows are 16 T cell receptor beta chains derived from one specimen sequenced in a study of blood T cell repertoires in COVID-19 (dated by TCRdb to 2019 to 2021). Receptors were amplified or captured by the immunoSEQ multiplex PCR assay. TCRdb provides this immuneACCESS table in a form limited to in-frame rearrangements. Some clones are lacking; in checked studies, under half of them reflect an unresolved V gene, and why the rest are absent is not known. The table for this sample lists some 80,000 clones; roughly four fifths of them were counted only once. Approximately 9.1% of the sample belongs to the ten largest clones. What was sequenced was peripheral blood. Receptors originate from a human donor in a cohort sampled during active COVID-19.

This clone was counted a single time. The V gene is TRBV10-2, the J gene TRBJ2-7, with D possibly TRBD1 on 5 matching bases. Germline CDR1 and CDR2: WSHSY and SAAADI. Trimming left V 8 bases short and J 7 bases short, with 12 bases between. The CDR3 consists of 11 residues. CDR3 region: CASGAFSEQYF. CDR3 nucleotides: TGCGCCAGCGGGGCGTTTTCAGAGCAGTACTTC.

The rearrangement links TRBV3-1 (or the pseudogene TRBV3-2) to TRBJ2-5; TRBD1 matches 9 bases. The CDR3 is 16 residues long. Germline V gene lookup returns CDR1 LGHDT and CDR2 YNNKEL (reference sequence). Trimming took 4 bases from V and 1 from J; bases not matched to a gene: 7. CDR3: CASSLQGQGTQETQYF. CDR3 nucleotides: TGTGCCAGCAGCCTCCAGGGACAGGGAACCCAAGAGACCCAGTACTTC.

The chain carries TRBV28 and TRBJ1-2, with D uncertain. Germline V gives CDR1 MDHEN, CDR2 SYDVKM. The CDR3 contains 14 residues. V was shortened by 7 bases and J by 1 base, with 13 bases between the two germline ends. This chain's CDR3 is CASNRLLVNYGYTF. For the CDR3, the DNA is TGTGCCAGCAACCGACTGTTGGTTAACTATGGCTACACCTTC.

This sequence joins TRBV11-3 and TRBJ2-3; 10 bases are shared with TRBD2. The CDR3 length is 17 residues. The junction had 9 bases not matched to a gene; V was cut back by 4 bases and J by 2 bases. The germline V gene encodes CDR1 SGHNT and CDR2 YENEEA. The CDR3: CASSSRQLAGFTDTQYF. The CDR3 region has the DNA TGTGCCAGCAGCTCTCGCCAACTAGCGGGGTTCACAGATACGCAGTATTTT.

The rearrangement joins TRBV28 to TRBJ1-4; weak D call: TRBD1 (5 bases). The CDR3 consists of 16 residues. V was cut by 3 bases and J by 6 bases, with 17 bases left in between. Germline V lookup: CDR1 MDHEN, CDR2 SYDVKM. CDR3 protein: CASSFLGDRGYEKLFF. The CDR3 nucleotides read TGTGCCAGCAGTTTCCTAGGTGACAGAGGATATGAAAAACTGTTTTTT.

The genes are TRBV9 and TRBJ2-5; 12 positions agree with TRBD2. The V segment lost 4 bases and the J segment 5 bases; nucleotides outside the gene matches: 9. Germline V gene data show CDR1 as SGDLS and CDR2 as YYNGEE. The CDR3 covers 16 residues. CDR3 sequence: CASSLTSGGAYETQYF. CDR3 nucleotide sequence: TGTGCCAGCAGCCTGACTAGCGGGGGAGCGTACGAGACCCAGTACTTC.

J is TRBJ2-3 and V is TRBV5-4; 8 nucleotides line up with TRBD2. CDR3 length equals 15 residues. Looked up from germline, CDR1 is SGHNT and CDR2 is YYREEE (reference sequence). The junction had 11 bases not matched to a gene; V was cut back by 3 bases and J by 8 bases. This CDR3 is CASSWTGGGGVTQYF. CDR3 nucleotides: TGTGCCAGCAGCTGGACGGGGGGGGGCGGCGTTACGCAGTATTTT.

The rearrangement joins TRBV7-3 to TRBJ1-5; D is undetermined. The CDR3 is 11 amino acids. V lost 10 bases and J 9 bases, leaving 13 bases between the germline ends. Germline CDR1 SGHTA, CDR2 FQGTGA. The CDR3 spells CANDTSGPQHF. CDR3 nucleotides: TGTGCCAACGACACCTCCGGGCCCCAGCATTTT.

In DNA, the CDR3 is TGTGCCTGGAGTTTTAGCGGGGGCACAAATGAGCAGTTCTTC. Protein: CAWSFSGGTNEQFF. This chain uses TRBV30 with TRBJ2-1, with TRBD2 matching 9 bases. After removal of 2 bases from V and 7 bases from J, the junction contained 6 bases not matched to a gene. The CDR3 is made up of 14 amino acids. CDR1 is GTSNPN and CDR2 is SVGIG in the germline V gene (reference sequence).

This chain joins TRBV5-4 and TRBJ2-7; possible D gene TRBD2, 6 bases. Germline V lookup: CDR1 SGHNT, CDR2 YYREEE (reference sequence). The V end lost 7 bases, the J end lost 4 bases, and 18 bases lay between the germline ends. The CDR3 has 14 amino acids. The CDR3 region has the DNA TGTGCCAGCGCATCCTCCCCGGGGAGGTACGAGCAGTACTTC. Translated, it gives CASASSPGRYEQYF.

This CDR3 is CASSFNSNQPQHF. The CDR3 DNA sequence: TGCGCCAGCAGCTTCAATAGCAATCAGCCCCAGCATTTT. The gene calls are TRBV5-1 and TRBJ1-5; D is uncertain. The CDR3 loop spans 13 amino acids. V shed 2 bases and J shed 0 bases, with 3 bases lying between them. Germline assignment: CDR1 SGHRS and CDR2 YFSETQ.

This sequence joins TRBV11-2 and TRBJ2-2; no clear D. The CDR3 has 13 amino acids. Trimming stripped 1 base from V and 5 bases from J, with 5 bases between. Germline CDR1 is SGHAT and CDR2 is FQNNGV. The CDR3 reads CASSLAATGELFF. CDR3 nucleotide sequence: TGTGCCAGCAGCTTAGCAGCGACCGGGGAGCTGTTTTTT. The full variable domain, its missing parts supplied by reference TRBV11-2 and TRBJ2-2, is EAGVAQSPRYKIIEKRQSVAFWCNPISGHATLYWYQQILGQGPKLLIQFQNNGVVDDSQLPKDRFSAERLKGVDSTLKIQPAKLEDSAVYLCASSLAATGELFFGEGSRLTVL.

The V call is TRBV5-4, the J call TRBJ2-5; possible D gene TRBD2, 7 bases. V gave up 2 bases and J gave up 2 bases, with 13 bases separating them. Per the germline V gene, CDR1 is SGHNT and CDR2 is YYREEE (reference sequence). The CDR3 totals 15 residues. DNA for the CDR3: TGTGCCAGCAGCTTATTGGGGGGGCGTCAAGAGACCCAGTACTTC. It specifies CASSLLGGRQETQYF.

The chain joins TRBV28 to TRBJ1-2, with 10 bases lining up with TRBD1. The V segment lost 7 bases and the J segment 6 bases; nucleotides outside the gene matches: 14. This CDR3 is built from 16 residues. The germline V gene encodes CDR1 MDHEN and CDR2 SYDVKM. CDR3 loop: CASKASSGTGAHGYTF. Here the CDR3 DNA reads TGTGCCAGCAAGGCTTCCTCCGGGACAGGGGCACATGGCTACACCTTC.

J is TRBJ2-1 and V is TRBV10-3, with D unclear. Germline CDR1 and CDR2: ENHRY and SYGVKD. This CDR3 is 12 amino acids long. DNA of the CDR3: TGTGCTTCCTCACCCGTAAGGAGTGAGCAGTTCTTC. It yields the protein CASSPVRSEQFF.

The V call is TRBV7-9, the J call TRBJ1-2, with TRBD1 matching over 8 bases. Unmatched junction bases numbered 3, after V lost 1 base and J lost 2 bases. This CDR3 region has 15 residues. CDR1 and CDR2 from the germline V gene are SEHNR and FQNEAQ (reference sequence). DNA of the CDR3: TGTGCCAGCAGCTTAGAGCCAGGGGGCAACTATGGCTACACCTTC. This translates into CASSLEPGGNYGYTF. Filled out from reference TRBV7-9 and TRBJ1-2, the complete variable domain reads DTGVSQNPRHKITKRGQNVTFRCDPISEHNRLYWYRQTLGQGPEFLTYFQNEAQLEKSRLLSDRFSAERPKGSFSTLEIQRTEQGDSAMYLCASSLEPGGNYGYTFGSGTRLTVV.